The clone carrying this TCR beta chain was seen at least ten times. Its antigen is currently unknown. These data originate in a study of T cell repertoires in cytomegalovirus infection. Study at large: Public TCR beta signature analysis indicated the presence of both CMV infection and matching HLA type. Broader study findings: In two of eight donors, the top clonotype was HLA-C-restricted CMV-specific.

A single record per CDR3 protein comes from TCRdb applying MiXCR to the reads. Counted here are 480,000 or so distinct CDR3 sequences, about 11% occurring once; the ten biggest clones make up 10%. Germline lookup yields CDR1 SGHAT and CDR2 FQNNGV. Trimming stripped 3 bases from V and 0 bases from J, with 16 bases between. The CDR3 loop spans 17 amino acids. This TCR was recovered from a human donor in good health (CMV status not recorded). Some clones in this sample may be carry-over from other donors' samples. Sequenced material: PBMCs. This chain uses TRBV11-2 with TRBJ2-3; D may be TRBD1 (6 bases). The CDR3: CASSLGDRFSSTDTQYF. DNA of the CDR3: TGTGCCAGCAGCTTGGGAGACAGGTTCTCTAGCACAGATACGCAGTATTTT.